This T cell receptor beta chain emerged from a study of control samples from healthy donors and cancer patients. V lost 3 bases and J lost 1; bases outside the gene matches: 9. The germline V gene encodes CDR1 SGHAT and CDR2 FQNNGV. The CDR3 is made up of 17 amino acids. TCRdb's table, derived via immunoSEQ multiplex PCR, lists solely in-frame clones and lacks some. The profile covers roughly 130,000 clones, with just under 95% appearing a single time and around 14% taken by the ten largest. The rearrangement links TRBV11-2 to TRBJ1-1; TRBD1 matches 9 bases. The TCR sequence derives from a man in his 60s with colorectal cancer. Sequencing was carried out using PBMCs. The CDR3 DNA sequence: TGTGCCAGCAGCTTGTGGACAGGGGACAAGGGGAACACTGAAGCTTTCTTT. Translation gives CASSLWTGDKGNTEAFF. Looking up the rest from reference TRBV11-2 and TRBJ1-1 gives the full variable domain: EAGVAQSPRYKIIEKRQSVAFWCNPISGHATLYWYQQILGQGPKLLIQFQNNGVVDDSQLPKDRFSAERLKGVDSTLKIQPAKLEDSAVYLCASSLWTGDKGNTEAFFGQGTRLTVV.